The entry below gives a single TCR beta chain sequence along with its context. The target antigen is unknown. These data originate in a study of blood T cells in healthy people across ages. The second PCR ran roughly 6 to 11 cycles with a sample-barcoded 5' primer and J-beta primers. MiXCR was run by TCRdb on the 5' RACE reads, yielding one entry per CDR3 protein. The sample comprises some 1.4 million distinct CDR3 sequences, 35% to 45% of which are singletons, and 7.9% rests with the top ten. Study-level results: Reliance upon unsorted PBMCs precluded definitive naive versus antigen-experienced comparison. Any changes in expanded clonotypes were possibly confounded, as donor CMV status remained unknown. More naive CD4+ cells and higher diversity were found in long-lived than in aged donors.

Source material: blood. The sequence was collected from a woman aged 18-35 years in good health.

CDR3 loop: CASSLNLGTGGAEAFF. CDR3 nucleotide sequence: TGTGCCAGCAGCTTGAACCTCGGGACAGGGGGTGCTGAAGCTTTCTTT. V gene TRBV5-5 combines with J gene TRBJ1-1; 11 positions match TRBD1. The V gene's germline CDR1 is SGHKS and CDR2 YYEKEE (reference sequence). J lost 6 bases, V lost 1 base, and 8 bases had no gene match. The CDR3 is made up of 16 amino acids.